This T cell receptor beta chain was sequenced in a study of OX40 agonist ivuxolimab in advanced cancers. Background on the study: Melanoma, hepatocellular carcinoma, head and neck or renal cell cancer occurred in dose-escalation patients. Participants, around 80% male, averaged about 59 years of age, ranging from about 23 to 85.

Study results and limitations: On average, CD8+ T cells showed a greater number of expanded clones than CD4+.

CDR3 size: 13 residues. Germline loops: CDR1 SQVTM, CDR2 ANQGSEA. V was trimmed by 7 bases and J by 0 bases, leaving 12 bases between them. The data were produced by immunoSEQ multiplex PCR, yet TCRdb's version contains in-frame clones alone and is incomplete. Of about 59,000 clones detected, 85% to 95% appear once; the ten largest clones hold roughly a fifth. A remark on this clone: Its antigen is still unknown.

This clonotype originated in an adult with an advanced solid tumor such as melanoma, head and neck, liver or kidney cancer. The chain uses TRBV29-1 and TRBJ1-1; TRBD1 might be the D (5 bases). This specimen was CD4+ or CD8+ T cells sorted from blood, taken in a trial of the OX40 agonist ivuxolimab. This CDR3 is CSGRGGLNTEAFF. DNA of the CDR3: TGCAGCGGACGTGGGGGGTTGAACACTGAAGCTTTCTTT.